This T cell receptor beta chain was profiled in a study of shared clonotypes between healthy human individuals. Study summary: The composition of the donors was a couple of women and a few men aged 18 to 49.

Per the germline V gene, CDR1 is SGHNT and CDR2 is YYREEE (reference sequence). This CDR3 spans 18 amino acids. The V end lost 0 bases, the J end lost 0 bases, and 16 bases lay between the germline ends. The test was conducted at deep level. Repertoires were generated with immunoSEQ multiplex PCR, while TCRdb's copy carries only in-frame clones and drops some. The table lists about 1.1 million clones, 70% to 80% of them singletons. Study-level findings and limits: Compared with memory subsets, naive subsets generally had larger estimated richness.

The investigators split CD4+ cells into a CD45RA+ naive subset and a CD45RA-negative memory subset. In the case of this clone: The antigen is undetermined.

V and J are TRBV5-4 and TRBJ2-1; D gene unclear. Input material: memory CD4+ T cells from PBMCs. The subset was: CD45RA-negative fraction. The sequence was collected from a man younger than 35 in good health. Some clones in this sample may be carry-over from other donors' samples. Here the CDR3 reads CASSLAVLASSSYNEQFF. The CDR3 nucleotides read TGTGCCAGCAGCTTGGCCGTGTTAGCCTCCAGCTCCTACAATGAGCAGTTCTTC.